These T cell receptor beta chains were read from a single sample in a study of T cell responses to AZD1222 COVID-19 vaccine. The repertoire was sequenced with immunoSEQ multiplex PCR; TCRdb's copy has only in-frame clones and lacks some. The data hold 150,000 to 180,000 clones, with about nine tenths observed a single time. This specimen consisted of peripheral blood, obtained on day 0 of AZD1222 vaccination. The receptor source for this set is an adult in good health. Each CDR3 is given with its conserved first and last residue. A D gene is named only where the DNA matches it firmly. The listing skips clone size in some rows; elsewhere it reads once, few, many or a size class.

J gene: TRBJ2-7
V gene: TRBV2
D gene: TRBD2
clone size: NA
CDR3 DNA: TGTGCCAGCAGGCTAGCGGGGGGGCAGGGCGTCGGAGAGCAGTACTTC
CDR3 protein: CASRLAGGQGVGEQYF

J gene: TRBJ2-1
V gene: TRBV6-2/TRBV6-3
D gene: NA
clone size: NA
CDR3 DNA: TGTGCCAGCAGTCGCCTTAGCAATGAGCAGTTCTTC
CDR3 protein: CASSRLSNEQFF

J gene: TRBJ1-1
V gene: TRBV6-1
D gene: NA
clone size: NA
CDR3 DNA: TGTGCCAGCAGTGAAATGAGACTGCGAGCTTTCTTT
CDR3 protein: CASSEMRLRAFF

J gene: TRBJ2-7
V gene: TRBV6-1
D gene: NA
clone size: NA
CDR3 DNA: TGTGCCAGCAGTGACCTTGACGGGCAGTACTTC
CDR3 protein: CASSDLDGQYF

J gene: TRBJ1-2
V gene: TRBV4-1
D gene: NA
clone size: once
CDR3 DNA: TGCGCCAGCAGCCAAGAGGCTTTGGGGGGCTACACCTTC
CDR3 protein: CASSQEALGGYTF

J gene: TRBJ2-2
V gene: TRBV6-2/TRBV6-3
D gene: NA
clone size: NA
CDR3 DNA: TGTGCCAGCAGTTACTCACTAACCGGGACACAGAACACCGGGGAGCTGTTTTTT
CDR3 protein: CASSYSLTGTQNTGELFF

J gene: TRBJ2-7
V gene: TRBV7-9
D gene: TRBD1
clone size: NA
CDR3 DNA: TGTGCCAGCAGCCCCAGTCTGACAGGGTTACTCAACGAGCAGTACTTC
CDR3 protein: CASSPSLTGLLNEQYF

J gene: TRBJ1-5
V gene: TRBV19
D gene: NA
clone size: NA
CDR3 DNA: TGTGCCAGTACCCCGGGACGGGGTAATCAGCCCCAGCATTTT
CDR3 protein: CASTPGRGNQPQHF

J gene: TRBJ2-1
V gene: TRBV4-1
D gene: TRBD1
clone size: NA
CDR3 DNA: TGCGCCAGCAGCCGGGGACAGGGAGTCGATGAGCAGTTCTTC
CDR3 protein: CASSRGQGVDEQFF

J gene: TRBJ2-1
V gene: TRBV10-3
D gene: TRBD2
clone size: NA
CDR3 DNA: TGTGCCATCAGTGCAAGGTTAGCGGGGGCCGGGAATGAGCAGTTCTTC
CDR3 protein: CAISARLAGAGNEQFF

J gene: TRBJ1-1
V gene: TRBV10-3
D gene: NA
clone size: NA
CDR3 DNA: TGTGCCATCAGTGACGGACAGATCACTGAAGCTTTCTTT
CDR3 protein: CAISDGQITEAFF

J gene: TRBJ2-1
V gene: TRBV2
D gene: NA
clone size: NA
CDR3 DNA: TGTGCCAGCGTGGAACCTGGGGATCGCAATGAGCAGTTCTTC
CDR3 protein: CASVEPGDRNEQFF

J gene: TRBJ1-5
V gene: TRBV5-4
D gene: TRBD1
clone size: NA
CDR3 DNA: TGTGCCAGCAGCTTCCGGACAGGGCCATATAGCAATCAGCCCCAGCATTTT
CDR3 protein: CASSFRTGPYSNQPQHF